The 24 T cell receptor beta chains listed next were all sequenced from one sample in a study of cytomegalovirus exposure and HLA in healthy donors. PCR was performed using 60 Vbeta and 13 Jbeta primers. The method was immunoSEQ multiplex PCR; TCRdb's version includes in-frame clones alone and lacks a portion of them. The data contain about 86,000 clones, roughly 77% of them seen just once; the ten biggest clones take up 14% to 15%. The sequencing sample was made of PBMCs. These receptor sequences come from a woman in her thirties or forties in good health and CMV-seropositive.

This clone showed up just a few times. This rearrangement joins TRBV5-6 to TRBJ2-1; D gene unclear. Germline assignment: CDR1 SGHDT and CDR2 YYEEEE. This CDR3 contains 15 residues. Trimming pared 4 bases from V and 0 bases from J, leaving 11 bases between. The CDR3 spells CASSETVSSYNEQFF. The CDR3 bases are TGTGCCAGCAGCGAAACAGTAAGCTCCTACAATGAGCAGTTCTTC.

The rearrangement joins TRBV18 to TRBJ1-1; TRBD1 matches at 8 bases. This CDR3 spans 15 amino acids. Germline V CDR1 and CDR2: KGHSH, LQKENI. V shed 3 bases, J shed 5 bases, and the junction held 8 bases outside the gene matches. The CDR3 sequence is CASSPVDRGVTEAFF. The CDR3 nucleotides read TGTGCCAGCTCACCCGTCGACAGGGGAGTTACTGAAGCTTTCTTT.

This chain uses TRBV4-2 with TRBJ1-4; D might be TRBD1 (6 bases). V was clipped by 2 bases and J by 0 bases, with 13 bases between them. Germline V gene sequence: CDR1 LGHNA, CDR2 YNFKEQ. The CDR3 runs to 17 residues. CDR3 sequence reads: CASSQPPEGATNEKLFF. The CDR3 DNA sequence: TGTGCCAGCAGCCAACCCCCCGAGGGGGCAACTAATGAAAAACTGTTTTTT.

Points on this clone: A read error may account for a junction end that differs from germline. The chain is built from TRBV12-5 and TRBJ2-5; 7 bases match TRBD2. The CDR3 sequence is 14 residues long. Germline lookup yields CDR1 LGHNT and CDR2 FRNRAP. The CDR3 DNA reads as TGTGCTAGTGGTTTGGGGGAGGTGGGAGGGCGATTCGACTTC. Amino acids: CASGLGEVGGRFDF. The entire variable domain, with the rest obtained from reference TRBV12-5 and TRBJ2-5, is as follows: DARVTQTPRHKVTEMGQEVTMRCQPILGHNTVFWYRQTMMQGLELLAYFRNRAPLDDSGMPKDRFSAEMPDATLATLKIQPSEPRDSAVYFCASGLGEVGGRFDFGPGTRLLVL.

The chain is built from TRBV30 and TRBJ2-7; 10 positions match TRBD1. The V gene's germline CDR1 is GTSNPN and CDR2 SVGIG (reference sequence). V shed 1 base and J 2 bases; nucleotides not matched to a gene: 5. The CDR3 has 15 residues. DNA of the CDR3: TGTGCCTGGAGTGGCAGACAGGGGGCAGCCTACGAGCAGTACTTC. Its protein is CAWSGRQGAAYEQYF.

The genes are TRBV27 and TRBJ1-2; D call uncertain. Germline-derived CDR1 and CDR2 are MNHEY and SMNVEV (reference sequence). Trimming cost V 3 bases and J 1 base, with 21 bases left between them. This CDR3 spans 18 amino acids. Written as DNA, the CDR3 is TGTGCCAGCAGTTTTACTGGAGGTGGGAAGAATCTTAACTATGGCTACACCTTC. Encoded protein: CASSFTGGGKNLNYGYTF.

This clone has a handful of counts. The V call is TRBV7-9, the J call TRBJ2-7; 9 bases line up with TRBD1. The CDR3 spans 16 residues. The junction had 10 bases not matched to a gene; V was cut back by 3 bases and J by 4 bases. The germline V gene encodes CDR1 SEHNR and CDR2 FQNEAQ (reference sequence). The chain's CDR3 is CASSLGLRDRDYEQYF. CDR3 nucleotides: TGTGCCAGCAGCTTGGGTCTCCGGGACAGGGATTACGAGCAGTACTTC.

The CDR3 nucleotides read TGTGCCAGCAGCAACTTAGCGGGAAGAGCGAACAATGAGCAGTTCTTC. It encodes CASSNLAGRANNEQFF. The chain carries TRBV7-9 and TRBJ2-1, with 8 bases fitting TRBD2. CDR3 length: 16 amino acids. Losses at the gene ends were 5 bases for V and 5 bases for J; bases not matched to a gene: 11. Germline CDR1 is SEHNR and CDR2 is FQNEAQ (reference sequence).

This clone was picked up a small number of times. V is TRBV18 and J is TRBJ1-1; the match to TRBD1 covers 8 bases. The CDR3 covers 16 residues. In germline, CDR1 is KGHSH, CDR2 LQKENI. V lost 2 bases and J lost 1; bases outside the gene matches: 6. CDR3 residues: CASSPTLGQGNTEAFF. CDR3 DNA sequence: TGTGCCAGCTCACCAACCCTAGGACAGGGGAACACTGAAGCTTTCTTT.

This clone appeared a single time. The chain combines TRBV27 with TRBJ2-1, with a possible D match to TRBD1 (6 bases). The CDR3 totals 14 residues. The germline V gene has CDR1 MNHEY and CDR2 SMNVEV (reference sequence). V was clipped by 7 bases and J by 3 bases, with 13 bases between them. The CDR3 DNA reads TGTGCCAGCACGCCAGGGGCCCACTACAATGAGCAGTTCTTC. This gives the protein CASTPGAHYNEQFF.

This sequence joins TRBV19 and TRBJ2-2, with 7 nucleotides matching TRBD2. Trimming removed 6 bases from V and 6 bases from J; junction bases left unmatched: 10. The CDR3 totals 15 residues. Looked up from germline, CDR1 is LNHDA and CDR2 is SQIVND (reference sequence). For the CDR3, the DNA is TGTGCCAGTAGCTACCAAGGACTAGAAGCCGGGGAGCTGTTTTTT. Translation gives CASSYQGLEAGELFF.

This clone has only one observation. This chain links TRBV11-1 with TRBJ2-3; 8 bases are shared with TRBD2. The CDR3 loop spans 16 amino acids. V trimming: 4 bases; J trimming: 0 bases; junction bases outside the gene matches: 6. The V gene's germline CDR1 is SGHAT and CDR2 FQDESV (reference sequence). In DNA, the CDR3 is TGTGCCAGCAGCTCCCCCGCTAGCGGGAGCACAGATACGCAGTATTTT. The encoded protein is CASSSPASGSTDTQYF.

The chain uses TRBV27 and TRBJ2-5; 8 bases match TRBD1. This CDR3 has 13 residues. Germline V gene data show CDR1 as MNHEY and CDR2 as SMNVEV (reference sequence). The V and J ends lost 4 bases and 4 bases, in that order; junction bases with no gene match: 2. In DNA, the CDR3 is TGTGCCAGCAGTTACAGGGGGACAGAGACCCAGTACTTC. Translated, it gives CASSYRGTETQYF.

V and J are TRBV27 and TRBJ1-2; 9 bases are a match to TRBD1. Trimming cost V 6 bases and J 3 bases; bases outside gene matches: 11. The CDR3 spans 16 residues. CDR1 MNHEY and CDR2 SMNVEV come from the germline V gene (reference sequence). This chain's CDR3 is CASRPGGDRDYYGYTF. CDR3 DNA sequence: TGTGCCAGCAGACCCGGGGGGGACAGGGATTACTATGGCTACACCTTC.

This rearrangement joins TRBV9 to TRBJ2-1; 9 nucleotides match TRBD2. The germline V gene has CDR1 SGDLS and CDR2 YYNGEE. This CDR3 is 17 amino acids long. V lost 6 bases, J lost 5 bases, and 15 bases stayed unmatched. The CDR3 DNA is TGTGCCAGCACCCCGCGAGGATTAGCGGGAGATCACAATGAGCAGTTCTTC. Protein sequence: CASTPRGLAGDHNEQFF.

For the CDR3, the DNA is TGTGCCAGCAGCTTAGGACAGTCAAACTATGGCTACACCTTC. It translates to CASSLGQSNYGYTF. The rearrangement links TRBV11-1 to TRBJ1-2; D possibly corresponds to TRBD1 (5 bases). The CDR3 is made up of 14 amino acids. Germline CDR1 and CDR2: SGHAT and FQDESV (reference sequence). The germline V and J ends were trimmed by 1 base and 2 bases, with 8 bases remaining between them.

The rearrangement uses TRBV27 and TRBJ2-4; 10 bases match TRBD2. The CDR3 consists of 14 residues. Germline V gene lookup returns CDR1 MNHEY and CDR2 SMNVEV (reference sequence). V trimming: 2 bases; J trimming: 12 bases; junction bases outside the gene matches: 7. CDR3 DNA: TGTGCCAGCAGTTTAGTGAGCGGGGGGGTTACTCAGTACTTC. Amino acids: CASSLVSGGVTQYF.

This chain uses TRBV7-2 with TRBJ1-3, with 7 bases identical to TRBD1. The CDR3 contains 13 residues. Germline loops: CDR1 SGHTA, CDR2 FQGNSA. V shed 10 bases and J 4 bases; nucleotides not matched to a gene: 7. CDR3 region: CATSDRVGNTIYF. CDR3 DNA: TGTGCCACCAGTGACAGGGTAGGAAACACCATATATTTT.

The chain employs TRBV14 and TRBJ1-1; 7 bases fit TRBD1. The CDR3 consists of 15 residues. V lost 2 bases and J lost 0; bases outside the gene matches: 3. Germline loops: CDR1 SGHDN, CDR2 FVKESK. This chain's CDR3 is CASSQLDRLNTEAFF. CDR3 sequence (DNA): TGTGCCAGCAGCCAATTGGACAGGTTGAACACTGAAGCTTTCTTT.

This clone turned up a few times. The chain employs TRBV14 and TRBJ2-3; 8 nucleotides agree with TRBD2. Per germline, CDR1 SGHDN and CDR2 FVKESK. The CDR3 consists of 16 residues. V was clipped by 3 bases and J by 3 bases; unmatched bases: 8. The CDR3 nucleotides read TGTGCCAGCAGCCACCAAAACTTAGCGGGAACAGATACGCAGTATTTT. Translation: CASSHQNLAGTDTQYF. Drawing the rest from reference TRBV14 and TRBJ2-3, the complete variable domain is EAGVTQFPSHSVIEKGQTVTLRCDPISGHDNLYWYRRVMGKEIKFLLHFVKESKQDESGMPNNRFLAERTGGTYSTLKVQPAELEDSGVYFCASSHQNLAGTDTQYFGPGTRLTVL.

This clone has more than one count but fewer than ten. The chain carries TRBV2 and TRBJ2-1, with 14 bases lining up with TRBD2. V was clipped by 6 bases and J by 4 bases; unmatched bases: 11. CDR1 is SNHLY, CDR2 FYNNEI, per germline. The CDR3 runs 18 residues. The CDR3 coding sequence is TGTGCCAGCAGCCTCGACGGGACTAGCGGGGGAGTATACAATGAGCAGTTCTTC. Translation gives CASSLDGTSGGVYNEQFF.

The J gene is TRBJ1-5, the V gene TRBV18, with 7 bases that match TRBD1. Germline values: CDR1 KGHSH, CDR2 LQKENI. The V gene end was trimmed by 5 bases and the J gene end by 8 bases; junction bases not matched to a gene: 6. This CDR3 spans 13 amino acids. The CDR3 spells CASSKGAWEPQHF. The CDR3 DNA follows: TGTGCCAGCTCAAAGGGGGCATGGGAGCCCCAGCATTTT. Using reference TRBV18 and TRBJ1-5 for the parts outside the CDR3, the full variable domain is NAGVMQNPRHLVRRRGQEARLRCSPMKGHSHVYWYRQLPEEGLKFMVYLQKENIIDESGMPKERFSAEFPKEGPSILRIQQVVRGDSAAYFCASSKGAWEPQHFGDGTRLSIL.

This sequence joins TRBV9 and TRBJ2-7; D gene uncertain. This CDR3 comprises 15 residues. With 0 bases removed from V and 3 bases from J, the gap between germline ends came to 13 bases. In germline, CDR1 is SGDLS, CDR2 YYNGEE. The CDR3 nucleotides are TGTGCCAGCAGCGTAGGTCCTAAAGAGGACTACGAGCAGTACTTC. Protein: CASSVGPKEDYEQYF.

With respect to this clone: One junction end does not reproduce the germline sequence, and a read error may be involved. The J gene is TRBJ1-2, the V gene TRBV20-1, with D possibly TRBD1 on 5 matching bases. Germline V gene data show CDR1 as DFQATT and CDR2 as SNEGSKA (reference sequence). CDR3 length: 11 residues. The CDR3 sequence: CSALNPREAFF. The CDR3 region has the DNA TGCAGTGCCCTCAACCCCAGGGAGGCCTTCTTC.